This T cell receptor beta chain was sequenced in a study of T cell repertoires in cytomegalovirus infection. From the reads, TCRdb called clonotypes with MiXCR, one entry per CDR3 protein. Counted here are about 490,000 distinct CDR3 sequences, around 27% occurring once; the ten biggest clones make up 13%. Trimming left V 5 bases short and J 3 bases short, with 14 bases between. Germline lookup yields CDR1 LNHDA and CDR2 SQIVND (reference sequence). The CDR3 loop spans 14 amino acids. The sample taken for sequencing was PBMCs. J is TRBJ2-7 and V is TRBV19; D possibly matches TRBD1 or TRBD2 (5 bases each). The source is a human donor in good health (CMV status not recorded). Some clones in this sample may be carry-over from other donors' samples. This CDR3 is CASSFEWGRYEQYF. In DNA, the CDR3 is TGTGCCAGTAGTTTCGAGTGGGGACGCTACGAGCAGTACTTC.